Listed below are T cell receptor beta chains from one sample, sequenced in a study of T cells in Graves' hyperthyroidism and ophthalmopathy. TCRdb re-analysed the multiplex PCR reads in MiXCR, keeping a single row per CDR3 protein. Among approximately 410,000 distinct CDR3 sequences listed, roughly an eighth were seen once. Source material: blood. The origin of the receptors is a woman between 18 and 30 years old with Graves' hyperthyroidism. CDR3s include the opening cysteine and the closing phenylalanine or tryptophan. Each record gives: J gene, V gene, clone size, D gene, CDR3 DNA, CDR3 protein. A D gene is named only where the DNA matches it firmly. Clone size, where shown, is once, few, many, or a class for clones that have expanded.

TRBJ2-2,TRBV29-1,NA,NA,TGCAGCGTTGCCGCACAGGCGAACACCGGGGAGCTGTTTTTT,CSVAAQANTGELFF
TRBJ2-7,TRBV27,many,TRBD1,TGTGCCAGTACCGGGACAGGGAGGTACGAGCAGTACTTC,CASTGTGRYEQYF
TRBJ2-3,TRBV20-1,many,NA,TGCAGTGCTTGGAAGGGAGATACGCAGTATTTT,CSAWKGDTQYF
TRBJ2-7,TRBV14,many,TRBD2,TGTGCCAGCAGCCCGAGAGGACTAGCGGGAGCCTCGTCCTACGAGCAGTACTTC,CASSPRGLAGASSYEQYF
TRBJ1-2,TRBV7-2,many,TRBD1,TGTGCCAGCAGCCCTCGACAGGGTGGGGACTATGGCTACACCTTC,CASSPRQGGDYGYTF
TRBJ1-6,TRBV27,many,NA,TGTGCCAGCAGACAACAGGGTTATAATTCACCCCTCCACTTT,CASRQQGYNSPLHF
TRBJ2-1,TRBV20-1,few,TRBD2,TGCAGTGCTTGCAACATGGCGGGAGGATCCTACAATGAGCAGTTCTTC,CSACNMAGGSYNEQFF
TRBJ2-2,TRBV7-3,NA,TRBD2,TGTGCCAGCAGCCCTGCTAGCGGGAGTTTCACCGGGGAGCTGTTTTTT,CASSPASGSFTGELFF
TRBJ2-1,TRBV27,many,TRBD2,TGTGCCAGCAGTTTAGTCCTAGCGGGAGCGTACAATGAGCAGTTCTTC,CASSLVLAGAYNEQFF
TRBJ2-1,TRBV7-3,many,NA,TGTGCCAGCAGCTTAATTTCCGAGGGGCCCAATGAGCAGTTCTTC,CASSLISEGPNEQFF